The next 8 T cell receptor beta chains were all read from a single sample in a study of blood T cell repertoires in COVID-19 (dated by TCRdb to about 2020). The library was built by means of the immunoSEQ multiplex PCR assay. The immuneACCESS repertoire file appears here via TCRdb, limited to in-frame rearrangements. These files lack a portion of the clones; in checked studies, under half of the deficit traces to unresolved V genes, and the cause of the others is not known. A total of about 280,000 clones appear in this sample, about 90% of them only once. Less than 2.5% of the sample lies in the top ten. Sequencing was carried out using peripheral blood. These TCRs come from a woman in her 30s who had recovered from COVID-19.

The chain has TRBV7-6 and TRBJ1-5; D gene unclear. The germline V gene encodes CDR1 SGHVS and CDR2 FNYEAQ. The CDR3 totals 13 residues. Trimming took 6 bases from V and 3 from J, leaving 9 bases between them. CDR3 region: CASSTNINQPQHF. CDR3 DNA sequence: TGTGCCAGCAGTACAAATATCAATCAGCCCCAGCATTTT.

This clone was counted only a few times. V and J are TRBV28 and TRBJ1-2; D ambiguous. CDR1 is MDHEN, CDR2 SYDVKM, per germline. Between the trimmed V and J ends, which lost 6 bases and 1 base, there was a span of 12 bases. CDR3 length: 14 amino acids. CDR3 region: CASSPSGSNYGYTF. DNA for the CDR3: TGTGCCAGCAGCCCCTCGGGGAGTAACTATGGCTACACCTTC.

The chain links TRBV28 to TRBJ1-4; possible D gene TRBD1, 6 bases. Germline assignment: CDR1 MDHEN and CDR2 SYDVKM. This CDR3 has 15 amino acids. V was cut by 7 bases and J by 4 bases, with 16 bases left in between. The CDR3 coding sequence is TGTGCCAGCACCAGGGGTAGTCTGGGTAATGAAAAACTGTTTTTT. Its protein is CASTRGSLGNEKLFF.

The chain combines TRBV5-1 with TRBJ2-3; 13 bases align to TRBD2. CDR3 length: 16 amino acids. V dropped 7 bases and J dropped 3; count of bases not matched to a gene: 8. Germline V CDR1 and CDR2: SGHRS, YFSETQ. The CDR3 bases are TGCGCCAGCGGAAGGACTAGCGGGAGTTCTACAGATACGCAGTATTTT. As protein: CASGRTSGSSTDTQYF.

This chain uses TRBV3-1 (or the pseudogene TRBV3-2) with TRBJ1-2; D gene ambiguous. The germline V and J ends were trimmed by 1 base and 4 bases, with 7 bases remaining between them. Germline CDR1 reads LGHDT; CDR2 reads YNNKEL (reference sequence). The CDR3 is 13 residues long. The DNA for the CDR3 is TGTGCCAGCAGCCAAGGTATCCTCTATGGCTACACCTTC. It translates to CASSQGILYGYTF.

The rearrangement uses TRBV11-2 and TRBJ2-7; 9 bases map to TRBD2. The CDR3 contains 15 residues. J lost 2 bases, V lost 4 bases, and 6 bases had no gene match. Germline CDR1 SGHAT, CDR2 FQNNGV. The CDR3 bases are TGTGCCAGCAGCTCAGTGCGGGAGGGCCCCTACGAGCAGTACTTC. As protein: CASSSVREGPYEQYF.

CDR3 sequence: CASSFMVASGRLDYEQYF. The CDR3 coding sequence is TGTGCCAGCAGTTTCATGGTGGCTAGCGGGAGGCTGGACTACGAGCAGTACTTC. The chain is built from TRBV28 and TRBJ2-7; 11 bases are a match to TRBD2. The junction had 13 bases not matched to a gene; V was cut back by 3 bases and J by 3 bases. Germline CDR1 is MDHEN and CDR2 is SYDVKM. The CDR3 is 18 residues long.

The CDR3 spells CASSLDRGETQYF. CDR3 coding DNA: TGTGCCAGCAGCCTGGACAGGGGAGAGACCCAGTACTTC. V gene TRBV4-2 combines with J gene TRBJ2-5; 9 positions match TRBD1. V trimming: 4 bases; J trimming: 4 bases; junction bases outside the gene matches: 1. The CDR3 is 13 amino acids. Germline-derived CDR1 and CDR2 are LGHNA and YNFKEQ.